These T cell receptor beta chains were read from a single sample in a study of blood T cell repertoires in COVID-19. Only in-frame clones appear in the TCRdb table, and some are missing; sequencing was by immunoSEQ multiplex PCR. The table has under 140,000 clones, approximately 70% seen once. Sequences were obtained from peripheral blood. The receptors derive from a woman aged 60-75 years with acute or convalescent COVID-19. Each CDR3 is given with its conserved first and last residue. The D gene is left open where the match is weak. A clone size is listed for some rows: how often the clone was seen (once, few, many), or a class if it is expanded.

CDR3 DNA: TGTGCCAGCAGTTACTCGAGTCTAGCAGGGGAGGGAGCCAAAAACATTCAGTACTTC
CDR3 protein: CASSYSSLAGEGAKNIQYF
D gene: NA
V gene: TRBV6-2/TRBV6-3
J gene: TRBJ2-4
clone size: NA

CDR3 DNA: TGTGCCAGCAGCTTTTGGGGGGACACTGAAGCTTTCTTT
CDR3 protein: CASSFWGDTEAFF
D gene: NA
V gene: TRBV5-4
J gene: TRBJ1-1
clone size: NA

CDR3 DNA: TGCGCCAGCAGCCCTAGGACAGACTATAATTCACCCCTCCACTTT
CDR3 protein: CASSPRTDYNSPLHF
D gene: NA
V gene: TRBV5-1
J gene: TRBJ1-6
clone size: NA

CDR3 DNA: TGTGCCAGCAGCCAAGCCAGAACGCTCACCGGGGAGCTGTTTTTT
CDR3 protein: CASSQARTLTGELFF
D gene: NA
V gene: TRBV3-1/TRBV3-2
J gene: TRBJ2-2
clone size: NA

CDR3 DNA: TGCAGCGGGGCTAGCGGCAATGAGCAGTTCTTC
CDR3 protein: CSGASGNEQFF
D gene: TRBD2
V gene: TRBV29-1
J gene: TRBJ2-1
clone size: few

CDR3 DNA: TGCGCCAGCAGCTTGGCCACGGAGGGGCGTAATGAAAAACTGTTTTTT
CDR3 protein: CASSLATEGRNEKLFF
D gene: NA
V gene: TRBV5-1
J gene: TRBJ1-4
clone size: many

CDR3 DNA: TGTGCCAGCAGTTTTCTGCGAACGCACTCTGGAAACACCATATATTTT
CDR3 protein: CASSFLRTHSGNTIYF
D gene: NA
V gene: TRBV28
J gene: TRBJ1-3
clone size: NA

CDR3 DNA: TGTGCCAGCAGCTATATGGGGGGGACCACAGATACGCAGTATTTT
CDR3 protein: CASSYMGGTTDTQYF
D gene: TRBD2
V gene: TRBV7-6
J gene: TRBJ2-3
clone size: many

CDR3 DNA: TGTGCCAGCAGCGTACAGGGGGTGGAAGAAGCTTTCTTT
CDR3 protein: CASSVQGVEEAFF
D gene: TRBD1
V gene: TRBV9
J gene: TRBJ1-1
clone size: NA

CDR3 DNA: TGTGCCAGCCGAGCGGGAGGCTCCTACGAGCAGTACTTC
CDR3 protein: CASRAGGSYEQYF
D gene: TRBD2
V gene: TRBV28
J gene: TRBJ2-7
clone size: NA

CDR3 DNA: TGTGCCAGCAGCTTGGACACTAGCACGAAGACCCAGTACTTC
CDR3 protein: CASSLDTSTKTQYF
D gene: NA
V gene: TRBV11-2
J gene: TRBJ2-5
clone size: NA

CDR3 DNA: TGTGCCAGCAGTTTATCTCTCGACGAGCAGTACTTC
CDR3 protein: CASSLSLDEQYF
D gene: NA
V gene: TRBV28
J gene: TRBJ2-7
clone size: NA

CDR3 DNA: TGTGCCAGCAGCTATGGGGGGGATGAGCAGTTCTTC
CDR3 protein: CASSYGGDEQFF
D gene: TRBD2
V gene: TRBV7-3
J gene: TRBJ2-1
clone size: NA

CDR3 DNA: TGTGCCAGCATTCGGGGCGGGGGCACTGAAGCTTTCTTT
CDR3 protein: CASIRGGGTEAFF
D gene: NA
V gene: TRBV6-5
J gene: TRBJ1-1
clone size: NA

CDR3 DNA: TGTGCCTGGACCCGAGGACAGAATCAGCCCCAGCATTTT
CDR3 protein: CAWTRGQNQPQHF
D gene: NA
V gene: TRBV30
J gene: TRBJ1-5
clone size: NA

CDR3 DNA: TGCGCCAGCAGCGACGTAGAGAGGAGGGGTGGCTACACCTTC
CDR3 protein: CASSDVERRGGYTF
D gene: NA
V gene: TRBV5-1
J gene: TRBJ1-2
clone size: NA

CDR3 DNA: TGTGCCAGCAGTCGATTGGCCGGGACTAGCGGGGGACTGGTAAAGCAGTATTTT
CDR3 protein: CASSRLAGTSGGLVKQYF
D gene: TRBD2
V gene: TRBV28
J gene: TRBJ2-3
clone size: once

CDR3 DNA: TGTGCCAGCAGCTTCGGACCGCAAACTAGCGGGGGGGCGTTAAATACGCAGTATTTT
CDR3 protein: CASSFGPQTSGGALNTQYF
D gene: TRBD2
V gene: TRBV7-2
J gene: TRBJ2-3
clone size: once

CDR3 DNA: TGTGCCACCAGAGGCGGGTCCGCTACGAACACCGGGGAGCTGTTTTTT
CDR3 protein: CATRGGSATNTGELFF
D gene: NA
V gene: TRBV24-1
J gene: TRBJ2-2
clone size: NA

CDR3 DNA: TGTGCCAGTACCGACACTTACGACTATGGCTACACCTTC
CDR3 protein: CASTDTYDYGYTF
D gene: NA
V gene: TRBV19
J gene: TRBJ1-2
clone size: NA

CDR3 DNA: TGTGCCAGCAGCTTGGGACCCGGGGAGAGCAAAAAAAAACTGTTTTTT
CDR3 protein: CASSLGPGESKKKLFF
D gene: NA
V gene: TRBV5-5
J gene: TRBJ1-4
clone size: NA

CDR3 DNA: TGTGCCAGCTCACCGAACAGGGCAACTAACTATGGCTACACCTTC
CDR3 protein: CASSPNRATNYGYTF
D gene: NA
V gene: TRBV18
J gene: TRBJ1-2
clone size: NA

CDR3 DNA: TGTGCCAGCAGCCCGGGGCGGACTAGCGACAATGAGCAGTTCTTC
CDR3 protein: CASSPGRTSDNEQFF
D gene: TRBD2
V gene: TRBV7-2
J gene: TRBJ2-1
clone size: NA

CDR3 DNA: TGTGCCAGCAGTGAAAGCCCCCGCGGGACTGAAGCTTTCTTT
CDR3 protein: CASSESPRGTEAFF
D gene: NA
V gene: TRBV6-1
J gene: TRBJ1-1
clone size: once

CDR3 DNA: TGTGCCAGCTCACCACCGAGCGGGGGAGAGACCCAGTACTTC
CDR3 protein: CASSPPSGGETQYF
D gene: TRBD2
V gene: TRBV18
J gene: TRBJ2-5
clone size: few

CDR3 DNA: TGTGCCAGCAGCTCCGGGAACAGTAATTCACCCCTCCACTTT
CDR3 protein: CASSSGNSNSPLHF
D gene: NA
V gene: TRBV28
J gene: TRBJ1-6
clone size: once

CDR3 DNA: TGTGCCAGCAGCCCCAGACTAGCGGGGGGAATCCGGCCAGGGGATACGCAGTATTTT
CDR3 protein: CASSPRLAGGIRPGDTQYF
D gene: TRBD2
V gene: TRBV7-2
J gene: TRBJ2-3
clone size: NA

CDR3 DNA: TGTGCCAGCAGCTTAGCGCGAAGCGGGACAGGCCTGAACACTGAAGCTTTCTTT
CDR3 protein: CASSLARSGTGLNTEAFF
D gene: TRBD1
V gene: TRBV7-2
J gene: TRBJ1-1
clone size: NA

CDR3 DNA: TGCGCCAGCAGCCAAGGGGCAGGGGGCATAACCTACAATGAGCAGTTCTTC
CDR3 protein: CASSQGAGGITYNEQFF
D gene: TRBD1
V gene: TRBV4-3
J gene: TRBJ2-1
clone size: NA

CDR3 DNA: TGCGCCAGCAGCCAAGAAGTACAGGTTTACGAGCAGTACTTC
CDR3 protein: CASSQEVQVYEQYF
D gene: NA
V gene: TRBV4-1
J gene: TRBJ2-7
clone size: NA

CDR3 DNA: TGTGCCTGGTATTCGGAACAGGGGCGATATGGCTACACCTTC
CDR3 protein: CAWYSEQGRYGYTF
D gene: TRBD1
V gene: TRBV30
J gene: TRBJ1-2
clone size: NA

CDR3 DNA: TGTGCCATCAGACCAGACACAGGGAACACCGGGGAGCTGTTTTTT
CDR3 protein: CAIRPDTGNTGELFF
D gene: NA
V gene: TRBV10-3
J gene: TRBJ2-2
clone size: NA

CDR3 DNA: TGTGCCAGCAGCGTAGGAACAGGGTACAATGAAAAACTGTTTTTT
CDR3 protein: CASSVGTGYNEKLFF
D gene: NA
V gene: TRBV9
J gene: TRBJ1-4
clone size: NA

CDR3 DNA: TGTGCCAGCAGCGTAGGGACGGACAAAAATCAGCCCCAGCATTTT
CDR3 protein: CASSVGTDKNQPQHF
D gene: NA
V gene: TRBV9
J gene: TRBJ1-5
clone size: NA

CDR3 DNA: TGCAGTGCTAATGATCGCGGGAGGGGCACTGAAGCTTTCTTT
CDR3 protein: CSANDRGRGTEAFF
D gene: NA
V gene: TRBV20-1
J gene: TRBJ1-1
clone size: NA

CDR3 DNA: TGTGCCAGTCGACAGGGGGCCGGGGAAAAACTGTTTTTT
CDR3 protein: CASRQGAGEKLFF
D gene: TRBD1
V gene: TRBV12-3/TRBV12-4
J gene: TRBJ1-4
clone size: NA